The 23 T cell receptor beta chains in this list originate from one sample, sequenced in a study of shared clonotypes between healthy human individuals. Using immunoSEQ multiplex PCR, the repertoire was profiled, and TCRdb retains in-frame clones only, with some absent. Of over a million clones listed, around 76% are singletons. The sample comprised memory CD4+ T cells sorted from blood. Described subset: CD45RA-negative fraction. Every receptor here comes from a man aged 18 to 29 in good health.

The CDR3 DNA sequence: TGCGCCAGCAGCCAAGTCCCACGTTTCGAGCAGTACTTC. Residues: CASSQVPRFEQYF. This rearrangement joins TRBV4-1 to TRBJ2-7; D ambiguous. The germline gives CDR1 MGHRA, CDR2 YSYEKL. CDR3 size: 13 residues. V lost 1 base and J lost 6, with 10 bases in between.

This chain connects TRBV5-4 to TRBJ1-6; D is perhaps TRBD1 (5 bases). The CDR3 extends over 14 amino acids. V lost 5 bases and J lost 6, with 12 bases in between. The germline CDR1 and CDR2 sequences are SGHNT and YYREEE (reference sequence). The CDR3 region is CASSPTATNSPLHF. The CDR3 bases are TGTGCCAGCAGTCCGACAGCCACTAATTCACCCCTCCACTTT.

CDR3 DNA sequence: TGTGCCAGCAGCTCGGGACTTTGGGGGCGAGAGGAGACCCAGTACTTC. Its protein product is CASSSGLWGREETQYF. The genes are TRBV5-4 and TRBJ2-5, with D perhaps given as TRBD1 or TRBD2 (6 bases each). The germline gives CDR1 SGHNT, CDR2 YYREEE (reference sequence). Trimming stripped 3 bases from V and 5 bases from J, with 20 bases between. The CDR3 covers 16 residues. Full variable domain (rest looked up from reference TRBV5-4 and TRBJ2-5): ETGVTQSPTHLIKTRGQQVTLRCSSQSGHNTVSWYQQALGQGPQFIFQYYREEENGRGNFPPRFSGLQFPNYSSELNVNALELDDSALYLCASSSGLWGREETQYFGPGTRLLVL.

This rearrangement joins TRBV10-3 to TRBJ2-7, with 7 nucleotides matching TRBD2. Germline loops: CDR1 ENHRY, CDR2 SYGVKD. The V segment lost 6 bases and the J segment 2 bases; nucleotides outside the gene matches: 10. CDR3 size: 15 residues. The CDR3 loop reads CAISGGRDLTYEQYF. In DNA, the CDR3 is TGTGCCATCAGCGGGGGGAGGGACTTAACCTACGAGCAGTACTTC.

The chain has TRBV7-9 and TRBJ1-2; TRBD1 might be the D (6 bases). V gave up 5 bases and J gave up 8 bases, with 15 bases separating them. CDR3 length: 13 amino acids. The germline V gene encodes CDR1 SEHNR and CDR2 FQNEAQ (reference sequence). The CDR3 nucleotides read TGTGCCAGCAGCGCCCAACCCGGGGGCGGCTACACCTTC. As protein: CASSAQPGGGYTF. The full variable domain, completed using reference TRBV7-9 and TRBJ1-2, is DTGVSQNPRHKITKRGQNVTFRCDPISEHNRLYWYRQTLGQGPEFLTYFQNEAQLEKSRLLSDRFSAERPKGSFSTLEIQRTEQGDSAMYLCASSAQPGGGYTFGSGTRLTVV.

This sequence joins TRBV13 and TRBJ2-7; 7 positions match TRBD2. The CDR3 consists of 13 residues. Germline lookup yields CDR1 PRHDT and CDR2 FYEKMQ (reference sequence). The V segment lost 0 bases and the J segment 6 bases; nucleotides outside the gene matches: 2. Written as DNA, the CDR3 is TGTGCCAGCAGCTTAGGTGGACTAGTCGAGCAGTACTTC. Its translation is CASSLGGLVEQYF.

V gene TRBV21-1 combines with J gene TRBJ2-5; the table's D call of TRBD2 was not tested on the DNA. TRBV21-1 is recorded as a pseudogene. There are 14 residues in the CDR3. CDR3 residues: CASSAGGPLETQYF. The CDR3 coding sequence is TGTGCCAGCAGCGCCGGAGGGCCGCTGGAGACCCAGTACTTC.

This clone was picked up a small number of times. The genes are TRBV2 and TRBJ1-5; D gene ambiguous. This CDR3 comprises 14 residues. Looked up from germline, CDR1 is SNHLY and CDR2 is FYNNEI. V lost 7 bases, J lost 0 bases, and 10 bases lay in between. The CDR3 coding sequence is TGTGCCAGCACGAATTCGTATAGCAATCAGCCCCAGCATTTT. Its protein product is CASTNSYSNQPQHF.

The rearrangement uses TRBV13 and TRBJ1-2, with TRBD1 matching 8 bases. This CDR3 is 15 amino acids long. Germline trimming cut 2 bases from V and 5 bases from J; bases unmatched to any gene: 7. The V gene's germline CDR1 is PRHDT and CDR2 FYEKMQ (reference sequence). Here the CDR3 DNA reads TGTGCCAGCAGCTTATCCCGGACAGGGAGATATGGCTACACCTTC. Translation gives CASSLSRTGRYGYTF. The variable domain in full, completed from reference TRBV13 and TRBJ1-2, reads AAGVIQSPRHLIKEKRETATLKCYPIPRHDTVYWYQQGPGQDPQFLISFYEKMQSDKGSIPDRFSAQQFSDYHSELNMSSLELGDSALYFCASSLSRTGRYGYTFGSGTRLTVV.

V usage is TRBV4-3 and J usage is TRBJ2-3, with TRBD1 matching over 7 bases. The CDR3 is 15 residues long. V dropped 1 base and J dropped 4; count of bases not matched to a gene: 5. Germline CDR1 reads LGHNA; CDR2 reads YSLEER. The CDR3 DNA follows: TGCGCCAGCAGCCAAGGTATCGGGACAGCAGATACGCAGTATTTT. As protein: CASSQGIGTADTQYF.

The chain couples TRBV7-2 to TRBJ2-3; no definite D call. The CDR3 totals 14 residues. The germline V and J ends were trimmed by 0 bases and 2 bases, with 6 bases remaining between them. Germline V gene sequence: CDR1 SGHTA, CDR2 FQGNSA. CDR3 DNA: TGTGCCAGCAGCTTAGCGGCGGCCACAGATACGCAGTATTTT. Its protein product is CASSLAAATDTQYF.

This chain connects TRBV5-1 to TRBJ1-4, with D unresolved. V shed 5 bases and J shed 6 bases, with 11 bases lying between them. The CDR3 is 13 amino acids. Germline loops: CDR1 SGHRS, CDR2 YFSETQ. CDR3 sequence (DNA): TGCGCCAGCAGAGGGAGTTATTATGAAAAACTGTTTTTT. It is translated as CASRGSYYEKLFF.

V gene TRBV6-1 combines with J gene TRBJ2-4, with D perhaps matching TRBD1 or TRBD2 (6 bases each). This CDR3 contains 14 residues. The germline gives CDR1 MNHNS, CDR2 SASEGT. The germline V and J ends were trimmed by 6 bases and 0 bases, with 9 bases remaining between them. The CDR3 is CASSTGAAKNIQYF. DNA for the CDR3: TGTGCCAGCAGCACGGGGGCAGCCAAAAACATTCAGTACTTC.

V gene TRBV11-2 combines with J gene TRBJ2-7; 8 bases align to TRBD1. This CDR3 contains 13 residues. Unmatched junction bases numbered 7, after V lost 5 bases and J lost 7 bases. CDR1 SGHAT and CDR2 FQNNGV come from the germline V gene. As DNA, the CDR3 is TGTGCCAGCAGCGCGGACAGGGTGAGGGAGCAGTACTTC. Translating it yields CASSADRVREQYF.

In its sample, this clone was seen once. V gene TRBV28 combines with J gene TRBJ2-5, with TRBD2 matching over 8 bases. The CDR3 sequence is 14 residues long. V lost 7 bases and J lost 5; bases outside the gene matches: 9. The V gene's germline CDR1 is MDHEN and CDR2 SYDVKM. The CDR3 sequence: CASIRGGTDETQYF. CDR3 nucleotide sequence: TGTGCCAGCATTCGGGGGGGGACGGACGAGACCCAGTACTTC.

Turning to this clone: A single base is all that separates this from a far larger clone, so a read error is likely. Other nucleotide sequences from this sample produce the same CDR3. The genes are TRBV9 and TRBJ2-1, with D hard to call. The V end was cut by 0 bases, the J end by 3 bases, with 4 bases between. The length of the CDR3 is 13 residues. Per germline, CDR1 SGDLS and CDR2 YYNGEE. CDR3 residues: CASSVADYNEQFF. The CDR3 nucleotides read TGTGCCAGCAGCGTAGCTGACTACAATGAGCAGTTCTTC.

The gene calls are TRBV5-1 and TRBJ2-3, with D possibly matching TRBD1 (6 bases). CDR1 is SGHRS, CDR2 YFSETQ, per germline. The CDR3 runs to 15 residues. Trimming took 5 bases from V and 4 from J, leaving 17 bases between them. The CDR3 nucleotides read TGCGCCAGCAGAAAAGGGGGTTCGGATTCAGATACGCAGTATTTT. Protein: CASRKGGSDSDTQYF. Using reference TRBV5-1 and TRBJ2-3 for the parts outside the CDR3, the full variable domain is KAGVTQTPRYLIKTRGQQVTLSCSPISGHRSVSWYQQTPGQGLQFLFEYFSETQRNKGNFPGRFSGRQFSNSRSEMNVSTLELGDSALYLCASRKGGSDSDTQYFGPGTRLTVL.

The chain carries TRBV19 and TRBJ2-7, with 9 bases fitting TRBD2. V trimming: 1 base; J trimming: 2 bases; junction bases outside the gene matches: 9. The CDR3 sequence is 17 residues long. Germline V gene lookup returns CDR1 LNHDA and CDR2 SQIVND (reference sequence). CDR3 coding DNA: TGTGCCAGTAGTATAGGACTAGCGGTAACCCATCCCTACGAGCAGTACTTC. Translation gives CASSIGLAVTHPYEQYF.

V is TRBV5-6 and J is TRBJ2-7, with D perhaps TRBD2 (5 bases). V was clipped by 0 bases and J by 1 base, with 11 bases between them. This CDR3 has 15 residues. Germline V gives CDR1 SGHDT, CDR2 YYEEEE. CDR3 DNA sequence: TGTGCCAGCAGCTTGGCGGGGAGTGGGTCCTACGAGCAGTACTTC. Translation gives CASSLAGSGSYEQYF.

The chain employs TRBV7-2 and TRBJ2-7; 10 bases align to TRBD1. The V segment lost 5 bases and the J segment 6 bases; nucleotides outside the gene matches: 10. The CDR3 totals 15 residues. Per the germline V gene, CDR1 is SGHTA and CDR2 is FQGNSA. The CDR3 reads CASSPPTGGGPEQYF. The CDR3 region has the DNA TGTGCCAGCAGCCCCCCGACAGGGGGCGGACCCGAGCAGTACTTC.

Concerning this clone itself: Additional DNA sequences in this sample encode the identical CDR3. The chain couples TRBV11-2 to TRBJ1-1; maybe TRBD1 (6 bases). V was trimmed by 4 bases and J by 1 base, leaving 7 bases between them. CDR3 length: 13 amino acids. The germline gives CDR1 SGHAT, CDR2 FQNNGV. Here the CDR3 DNA reads TGTGCCAGCAGCTCACAGGGGAACACTGAAGCTTTCTTT. Protein: CASSSQGNTEAFF.

Ten or more counts support this clone. The chain's CDR3 is CASNTGGLGQETQYF. Here the CDR3 DNA reads TGCGCCAGCAATACCGGAGGGCTCGGACAAGAGACCCAGTACTTC. The genes are TRBV10-1 and TRBJ2-5; tentatively, D is TRBD2 (6 bases). V lost 7 bases and J lost 2, with 17 bases in between. This CDR3 is 15 amino acids long. Germline V lookup: CDR1 WNHNN, CDR2 SYGVQD (reference sequence).

V usage is TRBV30 and J usage is TRBJ2-3; no definite D call. Germline lookup yields CDR1 GTSNPN and CDR2 SVGIG (reference sequence). The CDR3 contains 12 residues. The ends were cut back, 4 bases at V and 5 bases at J, with 10 bases in the middle. The DNA of the CDR3 is TGTGCCTGGATGAGGAGTCAAGATACGCAGTATTTT. Encoded protein: CAWMRSQDTQYF. Combining the CDR3 with reference TRBV30 and TRBJ2-3 gives the whole variable domain SQTIHQWPATLVQPVGSPLSLECTVEGTSNPNLYWYRQAAGRGLQLLFYSVGIGQISSEVPQNLSASRPQDRQFILSSKKLLLSDSGFYLCAWMRSQDTQYFGPGTRLTVL.